The 20 T cell receptor beta chains below come from one sample, sequenced in a study of blood T cells in healthy people across ages. The authors ran a second PCR of about 6 to 11 cycles using a sample-barcoded 5' primer and a J-beta primer mix. TCRdb re-called the 5' RACE reads through MiXCR, storing one row per CDR3 protein. Of 1.5 million or so distinct CDR3 sequences in the sample, approximately 42% were seen once. Sequencing was carried out using blood. Receptors originate from a woman between 18 and 30 years old in good health.

This sequence joins TRBV24-1 and TRBJ1-5; D gene uncertain. This CDR3 spans 14 amino acids. V gave up 5 bases and J gave up 2 bases, with 9 bases separating them. From germline, CDR1 is KGHDR and CDR2 SFDVKD. CDR3 sequence reads: CATSAGIGNQPQHF. The CDR3 bases are TGTGCCACCAGTGCCGGGATTGGCAATCAGCCCCAGCATTTT.

The rearrangement uses TRBV11-2 and TRBJ2-7; D gene ambiguous. Deletions cut 7 bases from V and 7 bases from J, with 23 bases between. The CDR3 has 15 amino acids. CDR1 SGHAT and CDR2 FQNNGV come from the germline V gene. DNA for the CDR3: TGTGCCAGCACCCTACATTGGGCGACTTACAATGAGCAGTACTTC. Amino acid sequence: CASTLHWATYNEQYF.

The chain uses TRBV7-2 and TRBJ1-1; D remains ambiguous. CDR1 is SGHTA and CDR2 is FQGNSA in the germline V gene. Trimming took off 5 bases at V and 6 bases at J, with 19 bases between the two ends. CDR3 length: 15 amino acids. CDR3 region: CASSPRVNSGAEAFF. The CDR3, as DNA: TGTGCCAGCAGCCCAAGGGTGAACAGCGGGGCTGAAGCTTTCTTT.

This clonotype was observed a few times. The chain uses TRBV28 and TRBJ2-1; D not certain. CDR1 MDHEN and CDR2 SYDVKM come from the germline V gene. V lost 3 bases and J lost 3, with 12 bases in between. CDR3 length: 15 residues. CDR3 region: CASSLRPLGYNEQFF. CDR3 DNA sequence: TGTGCCAGCAGTTTGCGCCCGTTAGGCTACAATGAGCAGTTCTTC.

This clonotype has a handful of counts. This chain links TRBV5-1 with TRBJ2-5; D call uncertain. Germline-derived CDR1 and CDR2 are SGHRS and YFSETQ. The CDR3 has 12 residues. V was clipped by 6 bases and J by 4 bases, with 10 bases between them. CDR3 protein: CASNPGSETQYF. CDR3 nucleotides: TGCGCCAGCAACCCTGGGTCAGAGACCCAGTACTTC.

This clonotype was recorded a few times. This chain joins TRBV20-1 and TRBJ2-1; 10 nucleotides agree with TRBD2. CDR3 size: 16 residues. Germline-derived CDR1 and CDR2 are DFQATT and SNEGSKA (reference sequence). Trimming took 5 bases from V and 3 from J; bases not matched to a gene: 10. The CDR3 region is CSAGKSGTSVYNEQFF. CDR3 in DNA: TGCAGTGCTGGAAAGTCCGGGACTAGCGTCTACAATGAGCAGTTCTTC.

This clonotype has more than one count but fewer than ten. This chain links TRBV5-6 with TRBJ1-2; the D gene is possibly TRBD1 (5 bases). The CDR3 spans 16 residues. Germline assignment: CDR1 SGHDT and CDR2 YYEEEE. Trimming took off 4 bases at V and 3 bases at J, with 19 bases between the two ends. This CDR3 is CASSLSDEGLDYGYTF. CDR3 bases: TGTGCCAGCAGCCTGTCGGACGAGGGGCTTGACTATGGCTACACCTTC.

The V gene is TRBV2, the J gene TRBJ1-2; a weak D match, TRBD1 (5 bases). The CDR3 runs to 15 residues. The germline CDR1 and CDR2 sequences are SNHLY and FYNNEI. Trimming left V 6 bases short and J 1 base short, with 15 bases between. The CDR3 sequence is CASRGKAGINYGYTF. Written as DNA, the CDR3 is TGTGCCAGCAGAGGGAAAGCAGGGATTAACTATGGCTACACCTTC.

This clonotype has just a few counts. V and J are TRBV25-1 and TRBJ2-4, with 8 bases lining up with TRBD2. The CDR3 extends over 16 amino acids. The J segment lost 5 bases and the V segment lost 7 bases, leaving 13 bases of the junction unmatched. Germline V gene sequence: CDR1 MGHDK, CDR2 SYGVNS. For the CDR3, the DNA is TGTGCCAGCACTGGAGGTGTGCGGGGGGCCGAAAACATTCAGTACTTC. It translates to CASTGGVRGAENIQYF.

The sample holds a few counts of this clonotype. V usage is TRBV6-2 or TRBV6-3 and J usage is TRBJ2-1; 9 bases fit TRBD1. This CDR3 comprises 15 residues. V lost 4 bases to trimming and J lost 8 bases; unmatched junction nucleotides: 9. CDR1 MNHEY and CDR2 SVGEGT come from the germline V gene. CDR3 in DNA: TGTGCCAGCAGTTCAATCCGGGACAGGGAGGATGAGCAGTTCTTC. Translation gives CASSSIRDREDEQFF.

This clonotype was seen a handful of times. This sequence joins TRBV15 and TRBJ2-3; D possibly matches TRBD1 or TRBD2 (5 bases each). Germline values: CDR1 LNHNV, CDR2 YYDKDF (reference sequence). V lost 5 bases and J 5 bases, leaving 17 bases between the germline ends. The CDR3 totals 15 residues. The CDR3 DNA follows: TGTGCCACCAGCGAAGCCGTGGGGGATGTAGATACGCAGTATTTT. It yields the protein CATSEAVGDVDTQYF.

V usage is TRBV20-1 and J usage is TRBJ2-7; 11 bases map to TRBD2. The CDR3 runs to 17 residues. J was trimmed by 7 bases and V by 0 bases; bases with no gene match: 14. In germline, CDR1 is DFQATT, CDR2 SNEGSKA (reference sequence). CDR3 DNA sequence: TGCAGTGCTAGAGATGATCTAGCGGGAGGCAGCTACAATGAGCAGTACTTC. Translating gives CSARDDLAGGSYNEQYF.

The chain couples TRBV14 to TRBJ2-2; D unclear. The V gene's germline CDR1 is SGHDN and CDR2 FVKESK. Trimming took off 0 bases at V and 3 bases at J, with 11 bases between the two ends. CDR3 length: 16 amino acids. The CDR3 sequence is CASSQEAGLYTGELFF. The CDR3 nucleotides read TGTGCCAGCAGCCAAGAGGCCGGGCTCTACACCGGGGAGCTGTTTTTT.

V and J are TRBV12-3 or TRBV12-4 and TRBJ2-7; the D call may be TRBD1 or TRBD2 (5 bases each). The CDR3 runs 15 residues. The V gene lost 5 bases and the J gene lost 2 bases, with 16 bases spanning the gap. CDR3 in DNA: TGTGCCAGCAGTCCCTCAGGGACCAGGACCTACGAGCAGTACTTC. This gives the protein CASSPSGTRTYEQYF.

CDR3 DNA: TGCGCCAGCAGCTCAGAGGGGAGTGGCGAAAAACTGTTTTTT. It specifies CASSSEGSGEKLFF. V and J are TRBV5-1 and TRBJ1-4; tentatively, D is TRBD1 (5 bases). Germline V gene sequence: CDR1 SGHRS, CDR2 YFSETQ. Between the trimmed V and J ends, which lost 3 bases and 8 bases, there was a span of 14 bases. CDR3 size: 14 residues.

The V and J genes are TRBV11-2 and TRBJ1-3; no definite D call. Germline V gene lookup returns CDR1 SGHAT and CDR2 FQNNGV. Trimming took 1 base from V and 4 from J, leaving 8 bases between them. The CDR3 covers 14 residues. The CDR3 spells CASSLAPSGNTIYF. The CDR3 DNA sequence: TGTGCCAGCAGCTTAGCTCCGTCCGGAAACACCATATATTTT.

The chain joins TRBV7-2 to TRBJ2-7; D could derive from TRBD1 or TRBD2 (6 bases each). V lost 1 base and J 1 base, leaving 11 bases between the germline ends. Germline lookup yields CDR1 SGHTA and CDR2 FQGNSA. The CDR3 is made up of 15 amino acids. The CDR3 DNA is TGTGCCAGCAGCTTAGACCCGGGGGCTTCCTACGAGCAGTACTTC. It codes for CASSLDPGASYEQYF.

In the case of this clonotype: Compared with germline, one end of the junction differs, possibly owing to a read error. V is TRBV12-3 or TRBV12-4 and J is TRBJ2-3; the D is unclear. This CDR3 has 13 residues. Written as DNA, the CDR3 is TGTGCCAGCAGTTTTCAGGTCACAGATACGGAGTATTTT. It encodes CASSFQVTDTEYF.

The chain carries TRBV27 and TRBJ1-1; D possibly corresponds to TRBD1 (5 bases). Germline V CDR1 and CDR2: MNHEY, SMNVEV (reference sequence). The CDR3 is 14 residues long. V shed 6 bases and J shed 5 bases, with 16 bases lying between them. CDR3 DNA sequence: TGTGCCAGCAGAGAAGGAGGGGCTGGAACTGAAGCTTTCTTT. Its translation: CASREGGAGTEAFF.

The genes are TRBV3-1 and TRBJ1-2; D is unresolved. The CDR3 length is 17 residues. Trimming removed 0 bases from V and 1 base from J, with 15 bases in between. The germline gives CDR1 LGHDT, CDR2 YNNKEL (reference sequence). Here the CDR3 reads CASSQEYQLVVNYGYTF. The CDR3 DNA reads as TGTGCCAGCAGCCAAGAATATCAGCTGGTGGTTAACTATGGCTACACCTTC.